A selection of T cell receptor beta chains follows, all from one sample in a study of Graves' ophthalmopathy and Graves' hyperthyroidism. TCRdb reprocessed the multiplex PCR reads with MiXCR, giving one entry per CDR3 protein. There are roughly 400,000 distinct CDR3 sequences in the sample; 17% occur only once, and about 2.4% lies in the top ten. The source material was peripheral blood. Receptors originate from an adult woman with stable Graves' hyperthyroidism. Both conserved end residues are part of each CDR3. A D gene is named only where the DNA matches it firmly. A row's size may be missing; if present it is once, few, many or a size class.

J gene | clone size | D gene | V gene | CDR3 protein | CDR3 DNA
TRBJ2-7 | many | - | TRBV6-1 | CASSEVASSYEQYF | TGTGCCAGCAGTGAAGTCGCGAGCTCCTACGAGCAGTACTTC
TRBJ1-1 | - | TRBD1 | TRBV4-1 | CASSQRTGGAETEAFF | TGCGCCAGCAGCCAACGGACAGGGGGCGCGGAGACTGAAGCTTTCTTT
TRBJ1-6 | many | - | TRBV9 | CASSPSGVNSPLHF | TGTGCCAGCAGCCCTTCCGGGGTCAATTCACCCCTCCACTTT
TRBJ1-2 | many | - | TRBV20-1 | CSARFDSGSRGYTF | TGCAGTGCTAGATTTGACAGTGGGTCCAGGGGCTACACCTTC
TRBJ2-5 | many | - | TRBV7-2 | CASSLGGPAETQYF | TGTGCCAGCAGCTTAGGAGGGCCTGCAGAGACCCAGTACTTC
TRBJ1-5 | many | - | TRBV12-3/TRBV12-4 | CASTLSSGQPQHF | TGTGCCAGCACACTCAGTAGCGGTCAGCCCCAGCATTTT
TRBJ2-1 | few | TRBD2 | TRBV7-8 | CASSSQRAGGPSNEQFF | TGTGCCAGCAGCTCCCAGAGGGCGGGAGGGCCCTCCAATGAGCAGTTCTTC
TRBJ2-5 | many | - | TRBV5-5 | CASSAGQGSGETQYF | TGTGCCAGCAGCGCGGGACAAGGCTCGGGAGAGACCCAGTACTTC
TRBJ1-2 | - | TRBD1 | TRBV7-2 | CASRSGTGDLYGYTF | TGTGCCAGCAGATCCGGGACAGGGGATTTATATGGCTACACCTTC
TRBJ2-7 | many | - | TRBV12-3/TRBV12-4 | CASSCGGTSLKHYEQYF | TGTGCCAGCAGTTGTGGGGGGACAAGCCTCAAACACTACGAGCAGTACTTC
TRBJ1-1 | many | TRBD1 | TRBV7-2 | CASSQDTGASNTEAFF | TGTGCCAGCAGCCAAGATACAGGGGCATCGAACACTGAAGCTTTCTTT
TRBJ2-7 | many | - | TRBV24-1 | CATSDTRGSGSEQYF | TGTGCCACCAGTGACACGAGAGGTTCAGGTTCCGAGCAGTACTTC
TRBJ1-5 | many | - | TRBV11-3 | CASRNQPQHF | TGTGCCAGCAGGAATCAGCCCCAGCATTTT
TRBJ2-2 | many | - | TRBV6-2/TRBV6-3 | CASSYSGWGDTGELFF | TGTGCCAGCAGTTACTCGGGGTGGGGAGACACCGGGGAGCTGTTTTTT
TRBJ2-6 | - | - | TRBV5-1 | CASSLGAGRSSGANVLTF | TGCGCCAGCAGCTTGGGGGCAGGGCGAAGCTCTGGGGCCAACGTCCTGACTTTC
TRBJ1-1 | many | - | TRBV4-1 | CASSPRGLMNTEAFF | TGCGCCAGCAGCCCCCGCGGACTTATGAACACTGAAGCTTTCTTT
TRBJ1-1 | once | - | TRBV2 | CASIDSEGTEAFF | TGTGCCAGCATTGACAGCGAGGGTACTGAAGCTTTCTTT
TRBJ2-7 | many | - | TRBV28 | CASSRPGGGTYEQYF | TGTGCCAGCAGTCGACCAGGGGGAGGAACCTACGAGCAGTACTTC
TRBJ2-5 | - | - | TRBV7-2 | CASSSQGSGTQYF | TGTGCCAGCAGCTCACAGGGCTCGGGGACCCAGTACTTC
TRBJ1-2 | - | TRBD1 | TRBV4-1 | CASRLTGSDGYTF | TGCGCCAGCAGACTGACAGGGTCAGATGGCTACACCTTC
TRBJ1-6 | - | - | TRBV28 | CASSGGKSPLHF | TGTGCCAGCAGTGGAGGGAAATCACCCCTCCACTTT
TRBJ2-5 | - | - | TRBV30 | CAWSRRQETQYF | TGTGCCTGGAGCCGCAGGCAAGAGACCCAGTACTTC
TRBJ2-7 | many | TRBD1 | TRBV6-1 | CAINTQGAGSYEQYF | TGTGCCATAAATACCCAGGGGGCGGGCTCCTACGAGCAGTACTTC
TRBJ2-5 | many | - | TRBV6-5 | CASSYGILQETQYF | TGTGCCAGCAGTTACGGGATACTCCAAGAGACCCAGTACTTC
TRBJ1-3 | - | TRBD1 | TRBV20-1 | CSARVIQGADGNTIYF | TGCAGTGCTAGAGTGATACAGGGGGCGGACGGAAACACCATATATTTT
TRBJ1-5 | many | - | TRBV28 | CASSLGAPRDQPQHF | TGTGCCAGCAGTTTAGGGGCACCGAGGGATCAGCCCCAGCATTTT
TRBJ2-2 | many | - | TRBV30 | CAWSGGKNTGELFF | TGTGCCTGGAGTGGAGGGAAGAACACCGGGGAGCTGTTTTTT